These 2 T cell receptor beta chains were sequenced from one sample in a study of identical twins. Using its own MiXCR run on the 5' RACE reads, TCRdb lists one record per CDR3 protein. Here the sample spans a few hundred thousand distinct CDR3 sequences, approximately 10% being singletons. The same data also contributed to another study, on yellow fever vaccine responses in identical twins.

Sequencing used PBMCs. Receptors originate from a woman aged 18-29 years in good health.

This clonotype has ten or more counts. The CDR3 loop is CAVSPGQGASPLHF. DNA of the CDR3: TGTGCCGTCTCCCCGGGACAGGGGGCTTCACCCCTCCACTTT. J is TRBJ1-6 and V is TRBV7-9; 12 bases are a match to TRBD1. V lost 11 bases to trimming and J lost 9 bases; unmatched junction nucleotides: 8. The CDR3 has 14 residues. Germline V gene lookup returns CDR1 SEHNR and CDR2 FQNEAQ (reference sequence).

CDR3 bases: TGTGCCACCAGTGATTTGTTGGCGGGACCCCGGCAGTTCTTC. This sequence encodes CATSDLLAGPRQFF. The rearrangement links TRBV24-1 to TRBJ2-1, with D possibly matching TRBD2 (6 bases). Trimming left V 0 bases short and J 12 bases short, with 14 bases between. Germline V gene sequence: CDR1 KGHDR, CDR2 SFDVKD. The CDR3 is 14 amino acids.